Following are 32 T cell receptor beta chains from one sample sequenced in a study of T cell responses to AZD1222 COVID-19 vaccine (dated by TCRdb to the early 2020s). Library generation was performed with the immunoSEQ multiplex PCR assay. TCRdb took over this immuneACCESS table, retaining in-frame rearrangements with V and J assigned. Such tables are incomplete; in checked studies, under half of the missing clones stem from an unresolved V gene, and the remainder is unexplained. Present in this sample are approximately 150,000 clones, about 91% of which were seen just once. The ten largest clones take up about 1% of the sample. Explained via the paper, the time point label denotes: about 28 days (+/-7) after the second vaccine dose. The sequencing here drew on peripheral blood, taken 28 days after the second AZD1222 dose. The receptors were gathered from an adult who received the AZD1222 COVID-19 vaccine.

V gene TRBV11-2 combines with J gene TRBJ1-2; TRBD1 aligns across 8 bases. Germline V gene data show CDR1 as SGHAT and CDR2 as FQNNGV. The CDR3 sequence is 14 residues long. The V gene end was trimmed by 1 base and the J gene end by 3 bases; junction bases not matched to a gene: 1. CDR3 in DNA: TGTGCCAGCAGCTTAGGGACAGGGCACTATGGCTACACCTTC. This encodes CASSLGTGHYGYTF.

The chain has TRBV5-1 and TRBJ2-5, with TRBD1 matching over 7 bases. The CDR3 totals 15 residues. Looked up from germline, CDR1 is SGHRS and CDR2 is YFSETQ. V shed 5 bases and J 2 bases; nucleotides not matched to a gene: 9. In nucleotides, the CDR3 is TGCGCCAGCAGATTAAGAGGGGGCTTTCAAGAGACCCAGTACTTC. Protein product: CASRLRGGFQETQYF. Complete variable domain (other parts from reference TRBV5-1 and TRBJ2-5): KAGVTQTPRYLIKTRGQQVTLSCSPISGHRSVSWYQQTPGQGLQFLFEYFSETQRNKGNFPGRFSGRQFSNSRSEMNVSTLELGDSALYLCASRLRGGFQETQYFGPGTRLLVL.

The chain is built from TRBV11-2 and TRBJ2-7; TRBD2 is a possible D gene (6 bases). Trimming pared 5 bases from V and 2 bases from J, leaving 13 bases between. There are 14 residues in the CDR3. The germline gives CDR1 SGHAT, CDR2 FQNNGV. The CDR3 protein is CASSQSGVTYEQYF. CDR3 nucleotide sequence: TGTGCCAGCAGCCAGTCGGGAGTAACCTACGAGCAGTACTTC. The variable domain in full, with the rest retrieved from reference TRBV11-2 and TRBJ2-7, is EAGVAQSPRYKIIEKRQSVAFWCNPISGHATLYWYQQILGQGPKLLIQFQNNGVVDDSQLPKDRFSAERLKGVDSTLKIQPAKLEDSAVYLCASSQSGVTYEQYFGPGTRLTVT.

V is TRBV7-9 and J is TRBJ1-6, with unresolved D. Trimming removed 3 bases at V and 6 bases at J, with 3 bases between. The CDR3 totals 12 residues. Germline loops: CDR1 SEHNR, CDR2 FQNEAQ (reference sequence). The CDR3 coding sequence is TGTGCCAGCAGCTTTTTTAATTCACCCCTCCACTTT. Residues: CASSFFNSPLHF.

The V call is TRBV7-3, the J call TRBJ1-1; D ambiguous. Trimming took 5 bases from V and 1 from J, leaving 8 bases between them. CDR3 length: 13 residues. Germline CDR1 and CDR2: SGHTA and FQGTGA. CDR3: CASSKLPNTEAFF. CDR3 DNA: TGTGCCAGCAGCAAATTGCCGAACACTGAAGCTTTCTTT.

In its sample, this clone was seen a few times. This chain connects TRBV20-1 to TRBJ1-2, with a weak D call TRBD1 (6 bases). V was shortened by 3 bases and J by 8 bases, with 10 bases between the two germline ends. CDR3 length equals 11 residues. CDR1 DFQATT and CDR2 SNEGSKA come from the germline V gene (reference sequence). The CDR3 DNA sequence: TGCAGTGCTAGTTCAGGGGTGGGCTACACCTTC. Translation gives CSASSGVGYTF.

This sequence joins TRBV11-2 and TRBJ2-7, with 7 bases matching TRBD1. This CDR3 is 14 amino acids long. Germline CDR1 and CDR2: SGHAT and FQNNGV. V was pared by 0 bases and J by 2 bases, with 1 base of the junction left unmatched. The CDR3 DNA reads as TGTGCCAGCAGCTTAGAGGGACAGACCTACGAGCAGTACTTC. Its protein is CASSLEGQTYEQYF.

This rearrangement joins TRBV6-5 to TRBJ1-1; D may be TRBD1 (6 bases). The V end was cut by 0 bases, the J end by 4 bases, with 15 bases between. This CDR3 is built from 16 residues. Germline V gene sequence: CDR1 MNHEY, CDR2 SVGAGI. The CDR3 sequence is CASSYSPARGGTEAFF. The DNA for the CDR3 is TGTGCCAGCAGTTACTCCCCAGCCAGGGGAGGCACTGAAGCTTTCTTT.

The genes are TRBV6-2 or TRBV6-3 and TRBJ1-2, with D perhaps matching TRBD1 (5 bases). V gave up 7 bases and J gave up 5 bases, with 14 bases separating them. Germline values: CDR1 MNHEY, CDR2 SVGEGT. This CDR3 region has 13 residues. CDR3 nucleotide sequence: TGTGCCAGCACCCCGGGACCCTCGTATGGCTACACCTTC. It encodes CASTPGPSYGYTF.

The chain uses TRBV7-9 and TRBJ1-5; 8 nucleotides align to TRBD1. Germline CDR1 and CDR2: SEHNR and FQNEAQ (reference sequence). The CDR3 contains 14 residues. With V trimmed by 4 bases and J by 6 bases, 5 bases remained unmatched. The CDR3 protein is CASSSGGFGQPQHF. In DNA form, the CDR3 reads TGTGCCAGCAGCTCAGGGGGCTTTGGTCAGCCCCAGCATTTT.

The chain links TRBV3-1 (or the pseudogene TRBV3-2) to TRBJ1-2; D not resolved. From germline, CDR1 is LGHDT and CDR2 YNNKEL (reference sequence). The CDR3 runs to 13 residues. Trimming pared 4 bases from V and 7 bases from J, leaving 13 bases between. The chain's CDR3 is CASSPRLVGGYTF. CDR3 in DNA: TGTGCCAGCAGCCCCCGACTGGTAGGTGGCTACACCTTC.

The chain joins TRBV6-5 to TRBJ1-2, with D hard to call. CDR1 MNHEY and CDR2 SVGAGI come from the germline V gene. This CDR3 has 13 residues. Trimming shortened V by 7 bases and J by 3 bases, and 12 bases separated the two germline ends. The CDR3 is CASTAPGDYGYTF. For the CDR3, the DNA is TGTGCCAGCACCGCACCCGGGGACTATGGCTACACCTTC.

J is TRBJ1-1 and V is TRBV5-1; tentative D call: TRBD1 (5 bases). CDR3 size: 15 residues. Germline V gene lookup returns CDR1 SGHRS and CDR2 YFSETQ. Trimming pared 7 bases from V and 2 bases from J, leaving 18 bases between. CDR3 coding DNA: TGCGCCAGCTCGTTACGTGGGGACTCAAACACTGAAGCTTTCTTT. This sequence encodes CASSLRGDSNTEAFF. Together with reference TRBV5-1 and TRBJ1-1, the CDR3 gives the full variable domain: KAGVTQTPRYLIKTRGQQVTLSCSPISGHRSVSWYQQTPGQGLQFLFEYFSETQRNKGNFPGRFSGRQFSNSRSEMNVSTLELGDSALYLCASSLRGDSNTEAFFGQGTRLTVV.

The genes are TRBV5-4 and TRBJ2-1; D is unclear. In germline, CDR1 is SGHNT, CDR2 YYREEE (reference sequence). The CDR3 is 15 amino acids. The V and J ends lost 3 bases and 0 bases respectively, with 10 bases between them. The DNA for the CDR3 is TGTGCCAGCAGCTCCGCTTCGAGCTCCTACAATGAGCAGTTCTTC. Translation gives CASSSASSSYNEQFF.

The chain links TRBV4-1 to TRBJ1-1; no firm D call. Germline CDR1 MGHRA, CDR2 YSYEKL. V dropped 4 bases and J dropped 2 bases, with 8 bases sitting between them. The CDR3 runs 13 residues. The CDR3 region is CASSPPGNTEAFF. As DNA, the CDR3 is TGCGCCAGCAGCCCCCCAGGAAACACTGAAGCTTTCTTT.

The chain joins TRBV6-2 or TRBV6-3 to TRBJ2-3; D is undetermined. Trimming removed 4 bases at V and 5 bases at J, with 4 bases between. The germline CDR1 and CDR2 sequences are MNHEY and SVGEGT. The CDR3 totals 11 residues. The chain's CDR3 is CASSFVDTQYF. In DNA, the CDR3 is TGTGCCAGCAGTTTTGTAGATACGCAGTATTTT.

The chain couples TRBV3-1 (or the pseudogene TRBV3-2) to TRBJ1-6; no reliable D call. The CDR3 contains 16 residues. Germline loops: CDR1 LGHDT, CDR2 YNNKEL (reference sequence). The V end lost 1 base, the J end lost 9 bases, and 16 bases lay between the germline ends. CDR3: CASSQGSSGYGSPLHF. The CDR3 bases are TGTGCCAGCAGCCAAGGATCATCGGGTTATGGTTCACCCCTCCACTTT.

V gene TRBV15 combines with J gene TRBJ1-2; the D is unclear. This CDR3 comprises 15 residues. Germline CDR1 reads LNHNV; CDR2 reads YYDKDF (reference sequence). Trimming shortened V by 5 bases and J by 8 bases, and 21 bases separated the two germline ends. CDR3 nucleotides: TGTGCCACCAGCGCCCGTGGGCAGAACAGAGGGGGCTACACCTTC. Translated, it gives CATSARGQNRGGYTF.

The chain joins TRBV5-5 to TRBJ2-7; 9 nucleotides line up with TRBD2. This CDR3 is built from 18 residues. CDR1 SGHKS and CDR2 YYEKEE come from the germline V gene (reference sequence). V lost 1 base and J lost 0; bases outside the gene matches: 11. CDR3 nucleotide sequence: TGTGCCAGCAGCTTGAGGGGGAGGCCTAGCGGGGTCTCCTACGAGCAGTACTTC. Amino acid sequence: CASSLRGRPSGVSYEQYF.

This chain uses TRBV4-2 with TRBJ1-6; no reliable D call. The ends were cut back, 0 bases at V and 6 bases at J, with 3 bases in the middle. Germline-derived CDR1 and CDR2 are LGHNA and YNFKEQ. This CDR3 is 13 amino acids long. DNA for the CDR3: TGTGCCAGCAGCCAAGATTTTAATTCACCCCTCCACTTT. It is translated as CASSQDFNSPLHF.

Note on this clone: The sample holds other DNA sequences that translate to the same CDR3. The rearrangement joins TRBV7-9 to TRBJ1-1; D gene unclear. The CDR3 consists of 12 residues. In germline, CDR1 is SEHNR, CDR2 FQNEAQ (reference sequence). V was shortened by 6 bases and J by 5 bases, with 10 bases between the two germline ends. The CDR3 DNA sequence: TGTGCCAGCAGTTCAGTTGGAACTGAAGCTTTCTTT. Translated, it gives CASSSVGTEAFF.

The CDR3 spells CASSVGSSGVSYEQYF. CDR3 bases: TGTGCCAGCAGCGTAGGTTCTAGCGGGGTATCCTACGAGCAGTACTTC. The chain recombines TRBV9 with TRBJ2-7, with TRBD2 matching over 9 bases. CDR1 SGDLS and CDR2 YYNGEE come from the germline V gene. The V segment lost 0 bases and the J segment 1 base; nucleotides outside the gene matches: 5. The CDR3 has 16 residues.

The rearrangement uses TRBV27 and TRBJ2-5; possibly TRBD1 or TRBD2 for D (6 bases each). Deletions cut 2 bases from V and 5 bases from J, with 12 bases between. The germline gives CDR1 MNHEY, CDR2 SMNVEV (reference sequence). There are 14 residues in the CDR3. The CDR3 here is CASSLVGGVETQYF. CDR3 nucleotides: TGTGCCAGCAGTTTAGTGGGGGGCGTGGAGACCCAGTACTTC.

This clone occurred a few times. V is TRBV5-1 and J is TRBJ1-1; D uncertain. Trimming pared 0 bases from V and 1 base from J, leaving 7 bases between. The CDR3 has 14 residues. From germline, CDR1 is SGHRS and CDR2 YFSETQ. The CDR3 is CASSLGAGNTEAFF. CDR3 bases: TGCGCCAGCAGCTTGGGGGCAGGGAACACTGAAGCTTTCTTT.

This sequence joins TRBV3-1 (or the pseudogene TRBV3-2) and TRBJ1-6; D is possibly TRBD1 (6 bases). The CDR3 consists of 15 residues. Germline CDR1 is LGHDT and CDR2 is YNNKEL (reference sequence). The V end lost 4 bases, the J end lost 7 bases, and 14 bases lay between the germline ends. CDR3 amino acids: CASSRGGPGNSPLHF. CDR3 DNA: TGTGCCAGCAGCCGGGGGGGGCCCGGGAATTCACCCCTCCACTTT.

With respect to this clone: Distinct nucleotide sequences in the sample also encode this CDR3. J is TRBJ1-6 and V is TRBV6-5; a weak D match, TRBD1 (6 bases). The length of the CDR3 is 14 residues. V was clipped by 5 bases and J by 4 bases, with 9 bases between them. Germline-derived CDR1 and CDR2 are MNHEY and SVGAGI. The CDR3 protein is CASSTGQYNSPLHF. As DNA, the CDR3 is TGTGCCAGCAGTACGGGACAATATAATTCACCCCTCCACTTT.

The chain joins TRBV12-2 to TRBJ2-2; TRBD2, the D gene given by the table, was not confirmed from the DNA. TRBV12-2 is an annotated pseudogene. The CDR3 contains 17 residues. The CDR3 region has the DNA TGTGCAAGTCGCCCTCAGCCTAGCGGGGAGAACACCGGGGAGCTGTTTTTT. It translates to CASRPQPSGENTGELFF.

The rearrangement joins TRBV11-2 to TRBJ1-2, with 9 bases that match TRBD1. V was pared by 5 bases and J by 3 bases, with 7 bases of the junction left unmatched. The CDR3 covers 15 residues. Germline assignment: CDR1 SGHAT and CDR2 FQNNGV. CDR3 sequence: CASSTGQGLDYGYTF. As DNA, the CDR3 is TGTGCCAGCAGCACCGGACAGGGGTTGGACTATGGCTACACCTTC.

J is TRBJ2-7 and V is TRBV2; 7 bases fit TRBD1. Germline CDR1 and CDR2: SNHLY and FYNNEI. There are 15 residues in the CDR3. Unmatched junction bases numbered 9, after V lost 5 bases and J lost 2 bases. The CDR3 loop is CASSLGQVRPYEQYF. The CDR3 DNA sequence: TGTGCCAGCAGTCTAGGACAGGTCCGCCCCTACGAGCAGTACTTC.

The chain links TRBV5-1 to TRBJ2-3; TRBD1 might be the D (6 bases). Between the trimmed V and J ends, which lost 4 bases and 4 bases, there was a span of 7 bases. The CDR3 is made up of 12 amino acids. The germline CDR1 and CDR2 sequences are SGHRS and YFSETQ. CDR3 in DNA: TGCGCCAGCAGCCAGGGGCCAGATACGCAGTATTTT. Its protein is CASSQGPDTQYF.

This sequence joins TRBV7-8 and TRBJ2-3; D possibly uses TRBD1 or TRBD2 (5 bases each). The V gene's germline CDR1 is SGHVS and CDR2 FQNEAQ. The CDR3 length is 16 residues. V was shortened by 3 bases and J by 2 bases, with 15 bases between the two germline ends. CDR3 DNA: TGTGCCAGCAGCTTGTATCGGGACGGCTCCACAGATACGCAGTATTTT. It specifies CASSLYRDGSTDTQYF.

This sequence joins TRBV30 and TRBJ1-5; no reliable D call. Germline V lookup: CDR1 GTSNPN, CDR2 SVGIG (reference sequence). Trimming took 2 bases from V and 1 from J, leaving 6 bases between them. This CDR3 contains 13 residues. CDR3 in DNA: TGTGCCTGGAGTCTGGGGAGCAATCAGCCCCAGCATTTT. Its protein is CAWSLGSNQPQHF. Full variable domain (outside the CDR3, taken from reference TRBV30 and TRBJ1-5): SQTIHQWPATLVQPVGSPLSLECTVEGTSNPNLYWYRQAAGRGLQLLFYSVGIGQISSEVPQNLSASRPQDRQFILSSKKLLLSDSGFYLCAWSLGSNQPQHFGDGTRLSIL.